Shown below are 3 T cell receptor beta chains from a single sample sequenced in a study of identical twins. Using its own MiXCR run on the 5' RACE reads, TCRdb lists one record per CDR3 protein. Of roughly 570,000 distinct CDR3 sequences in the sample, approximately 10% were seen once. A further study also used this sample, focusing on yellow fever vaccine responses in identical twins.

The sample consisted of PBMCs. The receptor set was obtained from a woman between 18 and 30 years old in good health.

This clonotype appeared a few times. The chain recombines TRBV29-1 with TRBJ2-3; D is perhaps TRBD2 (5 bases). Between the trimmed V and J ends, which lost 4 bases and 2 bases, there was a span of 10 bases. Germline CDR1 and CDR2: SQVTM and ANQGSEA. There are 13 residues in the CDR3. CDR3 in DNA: TGCAGCGTTGCCGACGGACTCACAGATACGCAGTATTTT. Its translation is CSVADGLTDTQYF.

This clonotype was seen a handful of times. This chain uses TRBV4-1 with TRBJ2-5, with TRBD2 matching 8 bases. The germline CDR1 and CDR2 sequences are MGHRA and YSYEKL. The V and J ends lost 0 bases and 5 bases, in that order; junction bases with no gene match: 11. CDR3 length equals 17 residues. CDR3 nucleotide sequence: TGCGCCAGCAGCCAAGATAGGGTAGCGGGGCTTGTGGAGACCCAGTACTTC. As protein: CASSQDRVAGLVETQYF.

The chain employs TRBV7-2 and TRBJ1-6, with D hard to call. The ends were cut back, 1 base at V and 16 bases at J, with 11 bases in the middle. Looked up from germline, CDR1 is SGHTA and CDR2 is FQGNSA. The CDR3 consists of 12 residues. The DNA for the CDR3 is TGTGCCAGCAGCTTAGATCCGGGAAAACTCCACTTT. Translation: CASSLDPGKLHF.